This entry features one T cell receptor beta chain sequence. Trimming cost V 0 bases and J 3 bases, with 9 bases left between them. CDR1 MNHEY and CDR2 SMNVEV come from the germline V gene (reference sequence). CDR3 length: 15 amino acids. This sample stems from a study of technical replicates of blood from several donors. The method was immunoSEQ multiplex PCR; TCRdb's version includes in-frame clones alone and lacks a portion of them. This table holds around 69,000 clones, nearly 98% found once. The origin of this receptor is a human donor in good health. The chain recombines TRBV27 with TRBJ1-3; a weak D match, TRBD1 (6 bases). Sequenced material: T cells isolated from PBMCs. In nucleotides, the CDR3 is TGTGCCAGCAGTTTATCGGGGGGGCTTGGAAACACCATATATTTT. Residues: CASSLSGGLGNTIYF.